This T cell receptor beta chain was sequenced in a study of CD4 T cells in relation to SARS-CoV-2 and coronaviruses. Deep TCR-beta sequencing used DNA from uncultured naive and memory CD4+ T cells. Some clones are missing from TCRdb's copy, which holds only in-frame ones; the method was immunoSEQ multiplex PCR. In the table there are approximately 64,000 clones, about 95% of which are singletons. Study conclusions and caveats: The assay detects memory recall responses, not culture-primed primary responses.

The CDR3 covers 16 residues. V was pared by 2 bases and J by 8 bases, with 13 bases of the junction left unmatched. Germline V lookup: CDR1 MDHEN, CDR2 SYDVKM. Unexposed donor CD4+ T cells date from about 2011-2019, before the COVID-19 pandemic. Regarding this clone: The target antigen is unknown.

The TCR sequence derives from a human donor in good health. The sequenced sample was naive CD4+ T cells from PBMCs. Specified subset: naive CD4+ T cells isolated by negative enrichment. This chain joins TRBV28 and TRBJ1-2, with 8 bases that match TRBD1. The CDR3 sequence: CASSLQYSQGARGYTF. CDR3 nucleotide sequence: TGTGCCAGCAGTTTACAATACTCTCAGGGGGCGCGGGGCTACACCTTC.